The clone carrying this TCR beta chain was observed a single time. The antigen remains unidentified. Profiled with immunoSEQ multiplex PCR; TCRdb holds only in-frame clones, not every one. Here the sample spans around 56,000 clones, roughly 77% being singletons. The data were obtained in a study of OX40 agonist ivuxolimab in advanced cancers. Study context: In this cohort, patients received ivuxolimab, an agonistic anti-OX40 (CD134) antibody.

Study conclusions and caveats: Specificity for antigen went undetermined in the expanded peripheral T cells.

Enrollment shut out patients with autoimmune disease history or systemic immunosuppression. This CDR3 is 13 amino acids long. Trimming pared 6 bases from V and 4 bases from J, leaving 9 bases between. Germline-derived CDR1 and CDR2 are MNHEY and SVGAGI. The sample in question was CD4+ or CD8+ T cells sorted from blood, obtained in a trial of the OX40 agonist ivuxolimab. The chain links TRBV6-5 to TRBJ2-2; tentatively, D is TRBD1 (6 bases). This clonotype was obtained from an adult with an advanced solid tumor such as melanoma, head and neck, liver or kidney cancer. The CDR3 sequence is CASSSGVTGELFF. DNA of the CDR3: TGTGCCAGCAGCTCAGGGGTCACCGGGGAGCTGTTTTTT.